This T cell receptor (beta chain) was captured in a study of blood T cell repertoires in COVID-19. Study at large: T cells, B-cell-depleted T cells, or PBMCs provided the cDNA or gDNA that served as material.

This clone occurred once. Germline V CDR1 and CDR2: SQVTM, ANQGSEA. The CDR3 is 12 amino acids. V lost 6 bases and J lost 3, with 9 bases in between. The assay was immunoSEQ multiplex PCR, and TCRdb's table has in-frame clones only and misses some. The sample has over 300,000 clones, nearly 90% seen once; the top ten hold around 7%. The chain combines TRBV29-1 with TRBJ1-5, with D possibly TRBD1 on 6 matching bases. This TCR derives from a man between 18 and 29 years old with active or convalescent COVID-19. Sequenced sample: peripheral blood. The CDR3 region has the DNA TGCAGCGTCCGGACAGACAATCAGCCCCAGCATTTT. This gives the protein CSVRTDNQPQHF.